The T cell receptor beta chain under discussion was sequenced for a study of cytotoxic CD8 clonotypes in ibrutinib-treated CLL. Overall study results and limits: Baseline clonality, above age-matched healthy donor levels, tracked circulating CD8+ T-cell counts. Whereas clonality rose at ibrutinib response, it declined toward baseline at progression.

The method was immunoSEQ multiplex PCR; TCRdb's version includes in-frame clones alone and lacks a portion of them. The table shows roughly 150,000 clones, with approximately 80% occurring only once. Comments on this clone: As yet, its antigen is unknown.

Germline V gives CDR1 MNHEY, CDR2 SMNVEV (reference sequence). The CDR3 is 13 amino acids. V lost 8 bases, J lost 2 bases, and 11 bases lay in between. This chain connects TRBV27 to TRBJ2-3; tentatively, D is TRBD1 (6 bases). The sequenced sample was PBMCs, obtained after 24 months of ibrutinib treatment. This clonotype was obtained from a human donor with chronic lymphocytic leukemia. The CDR3 spells CASQGINTDTQYF. CDR3 in DNA: TGTGCCAGCCAGGGGATAAACACAGATACGCAGTATTTT.